The 5 T cell receptor beta chains below come from one sample, sequenced in a study of cytomegalovirus exposure and HLA in healthy donors. The PCR used 60 Vbeta and 13 Jbeta primers. Produced via immunoSEQ multiplex PCR; TCRdb's table is partial and in-frame only. The table records about 250,000 clones, approximately 78% of them present only once. The sequenced sample was PBMCs. The receptors shown here come from a boy aged 5-17 years in good health and CMV-seronegative.

This clone occurred once. The chain recombines TRBV5-1 with TRBJ1-6; D possibly corresponds to TRBD1 (5 bases). Trimming left V 0 bases short and J 10 bases short, with 17 bases between. Germline assignment: CDR1 SGHRS and CDR2 YFSETQ. The CDR3 contains 16 residues. As DNA, the CDR3 is TGCGCCAGCAGCTTGGCGTTGGGGGGAGTAGGCTCACCCCTCCACTTT. Its translation is CASSLALGGVGSPLHF. Looking up the rest from reference TRBV5-1 and TRBJ1-6 gives the full variable domain: KAGVTQTPRYLIKTRGQQVTLSCSPISGHRSVSWYQQTPGQGLQFLFEYFSETQRNKGNFPGRFSGRQFSNSRSEMNVSTLELGDSALYLCASSLALGGVGSPLHFGNGTRLTVT.

The chain joins TRBV7-2 to TRBJ2-3; TRBD1 agrees at 7 bases. Trimming cost V 7 bases and J 1 base; bases outside gene matches: 11. In germline, CDR1 is SGHTA, CDR2 FQGNSA. The CDR3 spans 16 residues. The CDR3 loop reads CASNAERGRGTDTQYF. The CDR3 DNA follows: TGTGCCAGCAACGCCGAGAGGGGGCGCGGCACAGATACGCAGTATTTT. Variable domain in full (rest from reference TRBV7-2 and TRBJ2-3): GAGVSQSPSNKVTEKGKDVELRCDPISGHTALYWYRQSLGQGLEFLIYFQGNSAPDKSGLPSDRFSAERTGGSVSTLTIQRTQQEDSAVYLCASNAERGRGTDTQYFGPGTRLTVL.

The V and J genes are TRBV2 and TRBJ1-1; tentatively, D is TRBD1 (6 bases). Trimming removed 3 bases at V and 0 bases at J, with 8 bases between. CDR1 and CDR2 (germline): SNHLY, FYNNEI. There are 14 residues in the CDR3. This chain's CDR3 is CASSDRTVNTEAFF. CDR3 in DNA: TGTGCCAGCAGTGACCGGACAGTGAACACTGAAGCTTTCTTT.

The chain joins TRBV7-8 to TRBJ2-7, with a weak D call TRBD1 (5 bases). The CDR3 extends over 13 amino acids. Germline loops: CDR1 SGHVS, CDR2 FQNEAQ. V lost 2 bases and J 2 bases, leaving 7 bases between the germline ends. Written as DNA, the CDR3 is TGTGCCAGCAGCTTACGACAGACCTACGAGCAGTACTTC. This codes for CASSLRQTYEQYF.

The chain recombines TRBV4-1 with TRBJ2-1; 7 nucleotides align to TRBD2. CDR3 length: 16 residues. V was clipped by 3 bases and J by 0 bases; unmatched bases: 5. Germline lookup yields CDR1 MGHRA and CDR2 YSYEKL. This CDR3 reads CASSQGRASSYNEQFF. CDR3 sequence (DNA): TGCGCCAGCAGCCAGGGGAGGGCCAGCTCCTACAATGAGCAGTTCTTC.